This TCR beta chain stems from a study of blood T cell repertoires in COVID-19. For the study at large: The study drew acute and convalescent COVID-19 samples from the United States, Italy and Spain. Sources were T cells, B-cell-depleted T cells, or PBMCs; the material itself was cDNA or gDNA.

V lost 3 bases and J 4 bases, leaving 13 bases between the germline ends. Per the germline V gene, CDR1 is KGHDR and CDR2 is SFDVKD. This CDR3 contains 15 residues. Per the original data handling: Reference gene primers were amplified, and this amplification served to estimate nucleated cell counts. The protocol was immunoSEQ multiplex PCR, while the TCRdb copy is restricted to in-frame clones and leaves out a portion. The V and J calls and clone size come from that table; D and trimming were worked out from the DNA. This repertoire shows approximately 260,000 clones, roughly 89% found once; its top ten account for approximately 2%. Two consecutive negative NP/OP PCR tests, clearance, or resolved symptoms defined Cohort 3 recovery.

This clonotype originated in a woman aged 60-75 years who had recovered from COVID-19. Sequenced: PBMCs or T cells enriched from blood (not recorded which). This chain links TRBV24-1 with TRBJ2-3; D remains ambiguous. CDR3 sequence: CATSDPNPKPDTQYF. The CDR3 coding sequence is TGTGCCACCAGTGATCCAAATCCGAAGCCAGATACGCAGTATTTT.